This TCR beta chain appears in the sequencing data of a study of blood T cell repertoires in COVID-19. At the level of the study: COVID-19 samples, acute and convalescent, were from the United States, Italy and Spain. T cells, B-cell-depleted T cells, or PBMCs supplied cDNA or gDNA.

CDR1 and CDR2 from the germline V gene are SEHNR and FQNEAQ (reference sequence). The CDR3 is 16 residues long. The ends lost 1 base at V and 2 bases at J; junction bases unmatched: 6. As originally analysed: For nucleated cells, counts were estimated from reference gene primer amplification. The assay was immunoSEQ multiplex PCR, and TCRdb's table has in-frame clones only and misses some. V and J calls and clone size are copied from that table; D and trimming were computed from the DNA. The sample records some 260,000 clones, 88% being singletons. Material for sequencing was peripheral blood. The rearrangement uses TRBV7-9 and TRBJ2-7, with 9 bases identical to TRBD2. The TCR was taken from a young woman with acute or convalescent COVID-19. The CDR3 sequence: CASSLVGGRAPYEQYF. The CDR3 coding sequence is TGTGCCAGCAGCTTAGTGGGCGGGAGGGCCCCCTACGAGCAGTACTTC.